Sequencing of this TCR beta chain was carried out in a study of T cells in Graves' hyperthyroidism and ophthalmopathy. This clonotype was detected ten times or more. RNA transcripts were the template for amplifying TCR beta CDR3 regions. A first-round RT-PCR of the TCR CDR3 used the HTBI primer set. TCRdb called the multiplex PCR reads again in MiXCR, with one record for every CDR3 protein. Altogether 600,000 to 750,000 distinct CDR3 sequences are present, around 16% being singletons, with the ten largest covering 15% to 19%. The germline CDR1 and CDR2 sequences are SNHLY and FYNNEI. V was clipped by 7 bases and J by 1 base, with 17 bases between them. This CDR3 comprises 16 residues.

The rearrangement uses TRBV2 and TRBJ1-5; no clear D gene. The receptor comes from a man aged 50 to 59 with Graves' hyperthyroidism. Sequencing input: blood. CDR3 region: CASNYGYHGSNQPQHF. As DNA, the CDR3 is TGTGCCAGCAATTATGGGTATCATGGAAGCAATCAGCCCCAGCATTTT.